This T cell receptor beta chain emerged from a study of shared clonotypes between healthy human individuals. This CDR3 is 19 amino acids long. Germline V gene sequence: CDR1 SGHVS, CDR2 FNYEAQ. J gave up 0 bases and V 1 base, and 8 bases lay outside the gene matches. Donors comprised only Caucasian adults living in Nashville, Tennessee. Several immunoSEQ plates received, in even portions, the genomic DNA of each subset. As processed by the authors: ImmunoSEQ supplied junction-only sequences lacking quality scores, so filtering was different. TCRdb keeps only in-frame clones here, not all; method: immunoSEQ multiplex PCR. V and J calls and clone size are copied from that table; D and trimming were computed from the DNA. The sample consists of 150,000 to 200,000 clones, approximately 92% of them appearing once.

The chain is built from TRBV7-6 and TRBJ1-3, with 11 bases that match TRBD1. The source is a woman aged 25 to 39 in good health. The sequenced sample was naive CD4+ T cells sorted from blood. Stated subset: CD45RA+ positively selected. This CDR3 reads CASSLVGQGAVNSGNTIYF. The CDR3 coding sequence is TGTGCCAGCAGCTTAGTAGGACAGGGGGCCGTTAACTCTGGAAACACCATATATTTT.